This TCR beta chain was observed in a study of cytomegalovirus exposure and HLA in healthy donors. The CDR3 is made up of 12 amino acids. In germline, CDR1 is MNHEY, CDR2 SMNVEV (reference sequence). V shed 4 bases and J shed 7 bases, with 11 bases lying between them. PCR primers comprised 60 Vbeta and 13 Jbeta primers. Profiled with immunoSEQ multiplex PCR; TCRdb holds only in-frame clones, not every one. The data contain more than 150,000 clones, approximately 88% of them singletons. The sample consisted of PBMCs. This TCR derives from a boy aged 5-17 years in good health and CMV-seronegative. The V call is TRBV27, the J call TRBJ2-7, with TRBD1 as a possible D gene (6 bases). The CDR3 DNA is TGTGCCAGCAGTTCCCCGGACAGAGAGCAGTACTTC. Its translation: CASSSPDREQYF.